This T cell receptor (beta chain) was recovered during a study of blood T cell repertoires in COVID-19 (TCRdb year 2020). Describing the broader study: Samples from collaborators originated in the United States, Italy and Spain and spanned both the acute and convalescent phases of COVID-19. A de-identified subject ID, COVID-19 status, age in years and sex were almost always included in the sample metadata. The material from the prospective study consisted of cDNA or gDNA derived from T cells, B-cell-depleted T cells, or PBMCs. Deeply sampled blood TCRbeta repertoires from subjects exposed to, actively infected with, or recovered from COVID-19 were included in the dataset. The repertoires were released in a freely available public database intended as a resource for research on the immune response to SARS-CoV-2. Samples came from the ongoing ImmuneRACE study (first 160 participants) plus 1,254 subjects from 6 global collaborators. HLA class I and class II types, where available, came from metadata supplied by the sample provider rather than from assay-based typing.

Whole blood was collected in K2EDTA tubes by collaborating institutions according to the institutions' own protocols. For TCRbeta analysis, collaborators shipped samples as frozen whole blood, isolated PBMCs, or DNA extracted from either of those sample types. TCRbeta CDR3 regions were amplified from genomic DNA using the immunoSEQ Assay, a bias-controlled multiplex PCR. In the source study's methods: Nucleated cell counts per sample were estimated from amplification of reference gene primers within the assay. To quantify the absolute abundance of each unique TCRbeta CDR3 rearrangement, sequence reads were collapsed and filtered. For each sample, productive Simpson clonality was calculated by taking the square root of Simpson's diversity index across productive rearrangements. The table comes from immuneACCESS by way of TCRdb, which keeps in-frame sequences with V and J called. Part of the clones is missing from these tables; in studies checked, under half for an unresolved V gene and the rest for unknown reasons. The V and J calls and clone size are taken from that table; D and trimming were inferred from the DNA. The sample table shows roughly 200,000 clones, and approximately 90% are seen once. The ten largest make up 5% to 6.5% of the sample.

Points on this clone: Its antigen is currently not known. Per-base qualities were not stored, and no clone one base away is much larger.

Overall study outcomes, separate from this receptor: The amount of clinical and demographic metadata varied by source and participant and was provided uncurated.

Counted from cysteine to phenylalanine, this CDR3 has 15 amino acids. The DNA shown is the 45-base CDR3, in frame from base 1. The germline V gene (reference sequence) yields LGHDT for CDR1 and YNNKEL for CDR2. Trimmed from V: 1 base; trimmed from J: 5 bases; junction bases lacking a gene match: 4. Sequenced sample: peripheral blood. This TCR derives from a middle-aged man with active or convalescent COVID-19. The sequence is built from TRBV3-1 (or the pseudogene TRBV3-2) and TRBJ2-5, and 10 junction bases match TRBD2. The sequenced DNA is TGTGCCAGCAGCCAAGCTAGCGGGAGTGGCGAGACCCAGTACTTC. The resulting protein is CASSQASGSGETQYF.